A selection of T cell receptor beta chains follows, all from one sample in a study of OX40 agonist ivuxolimab in advanced cancers. Repertoires were generated with immunoSEQ multiplex PCR, while TCRdb's copy carries only in-frame clones and drops some. There are fewer than 75,000 clones in the sample; 88% occur only once, and around 0.65% lies in the top ten. Sequenced material: CD4+ or CD8+ T cells sorted from blood, taken in a trial of the OX40 agonist ivuxolimab. These receptors all stem from an adult with an advanced solid tumor such as melanoma, head and neck, liver or kidney cancer. Both conserved end residues are trimmed from each CDR3. Fields, in order: V gene, clone size, CDR3 protein. Expanded clones are given a class, and other clones once, few, many or no size at all.

>TRBV7-3|NA
ASSFLVAGGLDTQY
>TRBV11-2|NA
ASSFNRDTEAF
>TRBV5-6|NA
ASSFSLVATDTQY
>TRBV10-3|NA
AISSGGRETQY
>TRBV19|once
ASSKTVISYGYT
>TRBV7-3|NA
ASSFSGGGEQY
>TRBV5-5|NA
ASSLAPGQYQPQH
>TRBV9|NA
ASSVGGNSPLH
>TRBV11-2|medium-sized
ASSARDSGYT
>TRBV10-3|NA
AIGTERNTEAF
>TRBV19|NA
ASSTGGQGNNEQF
>TRBV4-1|NA
ASSQPGSGGETQY
>TRBV4-2|NA
ASSQGLAGAGTGELF
>TRBV19|NA
ASSIGTGNYEQY
>TRBV10-3|NA
AIGNREPTDTQY
>TRBV9|NA
ASSGRERGGYGYT
>TRBV7-3|NA
ASSLDTNTEAF
>TRBV6-4|NA
ASSEDLGRDTQY
>TRBV28|once
ASSLKLAHRRSNQPQH
>TRBV28|NA
ASSLLGTGDVTQY
>TRBV21-1|NA
ASSTQNGLAVSYEQY
>TRBV5-1|NA
ASSLALTGANEKLF
>TRBV28|NA
ASSWVMNTEAF
>TRBV5-4|NA
ASSLGGRGSDTQY
>TRBV2|few
ASSHDRVTEAF
>TRBV18|NA
ASSPWGGMSSYNEQF
>TRBV11-2|NA
ASSLNTGELF
>TRBV7-9|NA
ASSLVGGSYNEQF
>TRBV6-1|NA
ASSGRLAGGSYEQY
>TRBV21-1|NA
ASSKQGQGIEREDPNIQY
>TRBV15|few
ATSRDLGNTIY
>TRBV10-2|NA
ASAAGVAGELF
>TRBV18|NA
ASSPSVAYNEQF
>TRBV11-2|NA
ASSLRTGWY
>TRBV6-1|NA
ASSYPSPPF
>TRBV28|NA
ASSSGTPHEQY
>TRBV2|NA
ASSAGNFYEQY
>TRBV6-5|NA
ASSFLGEQY
>TRBV5-1|NA
ASSSTAAGNEQF
>TRBV6-1|NA
ASSTFRERHQPQH
>TRBV19|NA
ASSQSTANTEAF
>TRBV19|NA
ASVGASGTGELF
>TRBV7-3|few
ASSLIVATTQY
>TRBV27|NA
ASRRPGGVQETQY
>TRBV6-6|NA
ASRTGVAGGYGELF
>TRBV19|NA
ASSIDHHRASYEQY
>TRBV30|NA
AWSRDNQPQH
>TRBV28|NA
ASSFGGRSDTQY
>TRBV5-1|NA
ASSPDLYQETQY
>TRBV5-4|NA
ASSRREETQY
>TRBV30|few
AFSGGGNRIEQF
>TRBV19|once
ASSPSRNAGELF
>TRBV6-5|medium-sized
ASSYSTGFYGYT